These 26 T cell receptor beta chains were all obtained from the same sample, sequenced in a study of CD8 T cells in ankylosing spondylitis. TCRdb itself ran the 5' RACE reads through MiXCR, one entry per CDR3 protein. The sample records about 42,000 distinct CDR3 sequences, 3% to 4% being singletons. The sample taken for sequencing was blood, either unsorted or a sorted T cell fraction (not recorded which). These receptors originate from a female donor with ankylosing spondylitis or in good health (not recorded which).

This clonotype was counted at least ten times. The J gene is TRBJ2-5, the V gene TRBV9, with unresolved D. The germline V and J ends were trimmed by 0 bases and 5 bases, with 11 bases remaining between them. This CDR3 is built from 14 residues. Germline values: CDR1 SGDLS, CDR2 YYNGEE. The CDR3 DNA sequence: TGTGCCAGCAGCGTAGCTTCCAGGCCCGAGACCCAGTACTTC. Protein: CASSVASRPETQYF.

This clonotype was observed many times. The chain couples TRBV24-1 to TRBJ1-1; 7 bases are a match to TRBD1. V lost 4 bases to trimming and J lost 3 bases; unmatched junction nucleotides: 7. The CDR3 is 15 residues long. Germline V CDR1 and CDR2: KGHDR, SFDVKD. The CDR3 DNA is TGTGCCACCAGTGAAAGACAGGGAGAGGACACTGAAGCTTTCTTT. It yields the protein CATSERQGEDTEAFF.

Many counts were recorded for this clonotype. The CDR3 loop reads CASSVDGGGAGELFF. Written as DNA, the CDR3 is TGTGCCAGCAGCGTAGATGGCGGGGGCGCCGGGGAGCTGTTTTTT. The genes are TRBV9 and TRBJ2-2; weak D call: TRBD2 (7 bases). The CDR3 consists of 15 residues. V was trimmed by 0 bases and J by 6 bases, leaving 12 bases between them. In germline, CDR1 is SGDLS, CDR2 YYNGEE.

This clonotype was detected ten times or more. The V and J genes are TRBV9 and TRBJ2-5; TRBD2 aligns across 9 bases. This CDR3 is 17 amino acids long. J was trimmed by 5 bases and V by 0 bases; bases with no gene match: 11. Germline CDR1 and CDR2: SGDLS and YYNGEE. CDR3 sequence (DNA): TGTGCCAGCAGCGTAGAGGGTAGCGGGGGAACCGGCGAGACCCAGTACTTC. This encodes CASSVEGSGGTGETQYF. Filled out from reference TRBV9 and TRBJ2-5, the complete variable domain reads DSGVTQTPKHLITATGQRVTLRCSPRSGDLSVYWYQQSLDQGLQFLIQYYNGEERAKGNILERFSAQQFPDLHSELNLSSLELGDSALYFCASSVEGSGGTGETQYFGPGTRLLVL.

This clonotype was picked up many times. The gene calls are TRBV9 and TRBJ1-1; a weak D match, TRBD1 (5 bases). CDR1 and CDR2 from the germline V gene are SGDLS and YYNGEE. The length of the CDR3 is 20 residues. V lost 5 bases to trimming and J lost 0 bases, with 29 bases between them. The CDR3 DNA sequence: TGTGCCAGCAGTTCCCAGCCGACAGCCCAGAACGAAAAGATGAACACTGAAGCTTTCTTT. Its translation is CASSSQPTAQNEKMNTEAFF.

This clonotype qualifies as medium-sized (0.01 to 0.1%). This rearrangement joins TRBV9 to TRBJ1-2; D unclear. Trimming cost V 3 bases and J 4 bases, with 13 bases left between them. This CDR3 spans 14 amino acids. Germline loops: CDR1 SGDLS, CDR2 YYNGEE. CDR3 in DNA: TGTGCCAGCAGCGCACCTATCGGTACCTATGGCTACACCTTC. It yields the protein CASSAPIGTYGYTF.

In its sample, this clonotype was seen many times. The rearrangement joins TRBV9 to TRBJ1-1; a possible D gene is TRBD1 (5 bases). The length of the CDR3 is 15 residues. From germline, CDR1 is SGDLS and CDR2 YYNGEE. Trimming removed 0 bases from V and 4 bases from J, with 13 bases in between. This CDR3 reads CASSVELQGATEAFF. The CDR3 bases are TGTGCCAGCAGCGTAGAGCTTCAAGGGGCCACTGAAGCTTTCTTT.

This clonotype has at least ten counts. The chain combines TRBV9 with TRBJ2-5; 11 bases agree with TRBD1. CDR3 length equals 16 residues. Germline lookup yields CDR1 SGDLS and CDR2 YYNGEE. J was trimmed by 4 bases and V by 7 bases; bases with no gene match: 12. The CDR3 bases are TGTGCCAGCGGCCACGCCGTGGGGACAGGGGGAGAGACCCAGTACTTC. It is translated as CASGHAVGTGGETQYF.

V and J are TRBV9 and TRBJ1-2, with 11 nucleotides matching TRBD1. The CDR3 spans 14 residues. Trimming at V came to 3 bases and at J to 7 bases, leaving 5 bases not matched to a gene. CDR1 is SGDLS and CDR2 is YYNGEE in the germline V gene. The CDR3 spells CASSDRDRGTGYTF. DNA for the CDR3: TGTGCCAGCAGCGACCGGGACAGGGGGACTGGCTACACCTTC.

This clonotype has a count of ten or more. The rearrangement joins TRBV9 to TRBJ2-7, with D perhaps being TRBD1 or TRBD2 (6 bases each). From germline, CDR1 is SGDLS and CDR2 YYNGEE. V was pared by 3 bases and J by 0 bases, with 13 bases between. This CDR3 is 15 amino acids long. CDR3: CASSEGDGGSYEQYF. The CDR3 bases are TGTGCCAGCAGCGAGGGGGACGGGGGCTCCTACGAGCAGTACTTC.

This clonotype was seen only a few times. The J gene is TRBJ2-1, the V gene TRBV9; perhaps TRBD1 as D (6 bases). The CDR3 sequence is 13 residues long. Trimming removed 2 bases at V and 7 bases at J, with 10 bases between. The germline CDR1 and CDR2 sequences are SGDLS and YYNGEE. The CDR3 sequence is CASSVRDKNEQFF. CDR3 nucleotides: TGTGCCAGCAGCGTCCGGGACAAAAATGAGCAGTTCTTC.

There are many counts of this clonotype. J is TRBJ2-1 and V is TRBV9; D is undetermined. Trimming left V 4 bases short and J 6 bases short, with 14 bases between. The CDR3 has 14 residues. Germline V gene data show CDR1 as SGDLS and CDR2 as YYNGEE. CDR3 DNA: TGTGCCAGCAGCTCCCACCTCGCCGGCAATGAGCAGTTCTTC. It translates to CASSSHLAGNEQFF.

The chain recombines TRBV9 with TRBJ2-5, with 9 bases that match TRBD2. The V gene's germline CDR1 is SGDLS and CDR2 YYNGEE. The CDR3 covers 16 residues. Trimming cost V 0 bases and J 1 base; bases outside gene matches: 4. The CDR3 loop is CASSVEDSGGQETQYF. DNA of the CDR3: TGTGCCAGCAGCGTAGAAGATAGCGGGGGCCAAGAGACCCAGTACTTC.

This clonotype was recorded many times. The J gene is TRBJ2-7, the V gene TRBV9, with D possibly being TRBD1 (5 bases). CDR3 size: 14 residues. Between the trimmed V and J ends, which lost 0 bases and 3 bases, there was a span of 10 bases. The germline CDR1 and CDR2 sequences are SGDLS and YYNGEE. As DNA, the CDR3 is TGTGCCAGCAGCGTAGCGCAAGGGGACTACGAGCAGTACTTC. This codes for CASSVAQGDYEQYF. Complete variable domain (other parts from reference TRBV9 and TRBJ2-7): DSGVTQTPKHLITATGQRVTLRCSPRSGDLSVYWYQQSLDQGLQFLIQYYNGEERAKGNILERFSAQQFPDLHSELNLSSLELGDSALYFCASSVAQGDYEQYFGPGTRLTVT.

This clonotype was picked up many times. The chain carries TRBV7-3 and TRBJ2-5, with no clear D. This CDR3 has 15 amino acids. V lost 3 bases and J lost 4, with 15 bases in between. Germline values: CDR1 SGHTA, CDR2 FQGTGA. CDR3 sequence reads: CASSFPRSTPETQYF. The CDR3 DNA reads as TGTGCCAGCAGCTTCCCCAGGAGTACACCAGAGACCCAGTACTTC. Supplemented by reference TRBV7-3 and TRBJ2-5, the full variable domain reads GAGVSQTPSNKVTEKGKYVELRCDPISGHTALYWYRQSLGQGPEFLIYFQGTGAADDSGLPNDRFFAVRPEGSVSTLKIQRTERGDSAVYLCASSFPRSTPETQYFGPGTRLLVL.

CDR3 bases: TGTGCCAGCAGCGGTTCGCAGGGTAAGGGAGAGACCCAGTACTTC. This sequence encodes CASSGSQGKGETQYF. The chain employs TRBV9 and TRBJ2-5; D is perhaps TRBD1 (5 bases). In germline, CDR1 is SGDLS, CDR2 YYNGEE. Trimming removed 3 bases at V and 4 bases at J, with 16 bases between. The CDR3 runs 15 residues.

This clonotype was seen many times. This chain joins TRBV9 and TRBJ2-1; maybe TRBD2 (6 bases). Germline CDR1 is SGDLS and CDR2 is YYNGEE. This CDR3 has 14 amino acids. Trimming stripped 9 bases from V and 8 bases from J, with 21 bases between. Here the CDR3 DNA reads TGTGCCACCAACGCCCTGACTAGTCTCGATGAGCAGTTCTTC. Amino acid sequence: CATNALTSLDEQFF.

This clonotype appeared many times. V is TRBV9 and J is TRBJ2-2, with 7 bases that match TRBD2. CDR3 size: 17 residues. V was clipped by 0 bases and J by 5 bases; unmatched bases: 10. CDR1 is SGDLS, CDR2 YYNGEE, per germline. The CDR3 region is CASSVGLRGIGTGELFF. The CDR3 DNA sequence: TGTGCCAGCAGCGTAGGGCTGCGGGGGATAGGGACCGGGGAGCTGTTTTTT.

The chain combines TRBV9 with TRBJ2-1, with D unresolved. Trimming removed 0 bases at V and 7 bases at J, with 8 bases between. Germline V gene data show CDR1 as SGDLS and CDR2 as YYNGEE. The CDR3 extends over 13 amino acids. The CDR3 protein is CASSVAPSNEQFF. In DNA form, the CDR3 reads TGTGCCAGCAGCGTAGCTCCGAGTAATGAGCAGTTCTTC. Looking up the rest from reference TRBV9 and TRBJ2-1 gives the full variable domain: DSGVTQTPKHLITATGQRVTLRCSPRSGDLSVYWYQQSLDQGLQFLIQYYNGEERAKGNILERFSAQQFPDLHSELNLSSLELGDSALYFCASSVAPSNEQFFGPGTRLTVL.

This clonotype has ten or more counts. The rearrangement joins TRBV9 to TRBJ2-3, with a tentative D call TRBD2 (6 bases). Per germline, CDR1 SGDLS and CDR2 YYNGEE. V lost 0 bases to trimming and J lost 4 bases, with 9 bases between them. The CDR3 is 14 amino acids. The CDR3 region is CASSVEIAADTQYF. CDR3 nucleotide sequence: TGTGCCAGCAGCGTAGAAATAGCGGCAGATACGCAGTATTTT. Full variable domain (remainder filled in from reference TRBV9 and TRBJ2-3): DSGVTQTPKHLITATGQRVTLRCSPRSGDLSVYWYQQSLDQGLQFLIQYYNGEERAKGNILERFSAQQFPDLHSELNLSSLELGDSALYFCASSVEIAADTQYFGPGTRLTVL.

This clonotype was seen repeatedly, ten times or more. V is TRBV9 and J is TRBJ1-3; tentatively, D is TRBD1 (6 bases). Germline V lookup: CDR1 SGDLS, CDR2 YYNGEE. The V end lost 3 bases, the J end lost 8 bases, and 18 bases lay between the germline ends. This CDR3 is 15 amino acids long. The CDR3 nucleotides are TGTGCCAGCAGCGGGCCCCAGGGGTTGATTGACACCATATATTTT. Translation gives CASSGPQGLIDTIYF.

This clonotype was seen repeatedly, ten times or more. The gene calls are TRBV9 and TRBJ2-1; TRBD2 might be the D (6 bases). The CDR3 totals 15 residues. CDR1 SGDLS and CDR2 YYNGEE come from the germline V gene. V lost 4 bases and J lost 8, with 19 bases in between. Written as DNA, the CDR3 is TGTGCCAGCAGCCCCCCCGAGGAGGGAAAATATGAGCAGTTCTTC. Amino acid sequence: CASSPPEEGKYEQFF.

There are many counts of this clonotype. The chain carries TRBV9 and TRBJ1-1, with a tentative D call TRBD1 (5 bases). The CDR3 extends over 14 amino acids. CDR1 is SGDLS, CDR2 YYNGEE, per germline. V was shortened by 0 bases and J by 2 bases, with 8 bases between the two germline ends. This CDR3 reads CASSVVDTNTEAFF. Written as DNA, the CDR3 is TGTGCCAGCAGCGTAGTGGACACTAACACTGAAGCTTTCTTT. Drawing the rest from reference TRBV9 and TRBJ1-1, the complete variable domain is DSGVTQTPKHLITATGQRVTLRCSPRSGDLSVYWYQQSLDQGLQFLIQYYNGEERAKGNILERFSAQQFPDLHSELNLSSLELGDSALYFCASSVVDTNTEAFFGQGTRLTVV.

The chain recombines TRBV9 with TRBJ2-7; 9 nucleotides line up with TRBD1. The CDR3 sequence is 14 residues long. Germline assignment: CDR1 SGDLS and CDR2 YYNGEE. V lost 2 bases to trimming and J lost 6 bases; unmatched junction nucleotides: 6. CDR3 sequence reads: CASSVGQGSFEQYF. The CDR3 DNA reads as TGTGCCAGCAGCGTGGGACAGGGATCGTTCGAGCAGTACTTC.

This clonotype was recorded at least ten times. J is TRBJ2-3 and V is TRBV9, with D possibly matching TRBD1 (5 bases). The germline CDR1 and CDR2 sequences are SGDLS and YYNGEE. V gave up 3 bases and J gave up 0 bases, with 11 bases separating them. The CDR3 contains 15 residues. CDR3 amino acids: CASSAQATSTDTQYF. The CDR3 bases are TGTGCCAGCAGCGCACAGGCGACTAGCACAGATACGCAGTATTTT.

This clonotype was recorded at least ten times. This chain joins TRBV9 and TRBJ2-3, with D maybe TRBD2 (5 bases). The germline V gene encodes CDR1 SGDLS and CDR2 YYNGEE. This CDR3 spans 14 amino acids. V shed 3 bases and J shed 5 bases, with 13 bases lying between them. In DNA form, the CDR3 reads TGTGCCAGCAGCGCCCAACCGGGGAGAGATACGCAGTATTTT. Amino acid sequence: CASSAQPGRDTQYF.